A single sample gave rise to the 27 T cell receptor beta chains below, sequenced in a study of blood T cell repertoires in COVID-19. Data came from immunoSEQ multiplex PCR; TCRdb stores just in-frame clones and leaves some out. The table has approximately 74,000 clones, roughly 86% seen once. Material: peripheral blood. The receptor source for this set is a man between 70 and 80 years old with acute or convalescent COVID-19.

CDR3 coding DNA: TGCGCCAGCAGCTTGGCCTATCTAGGGGGTGGGGCCAACGTCCTGACTTTC. Residues: CASSLAYLGGGANVLTF. V is TRBV5-1 and J is TRBJ2-6; possibly TRBD1 for D (6 bases). Looked up from germline, CDR1 is SGHRS and CDR2 is YFSETQ. Trimming stripped 0 bases from V and 3 bases from J, with 13 bases between. The CDR3 consists of 17 residues. The entire variable domain, with the rest obtained from reference TRBV5-1 and TRBJ2-6, is as follows: KAGVTQTPRYLIKTRGQQVTLSCSPISGHRSVSWYQQTPGQGLQFLFEYFSETQRNKGNFPGRFSGRQFSNSRSEMNVSTLELGDSALYLCASSLAYLGGGANVLTFGAGSRLTVL.

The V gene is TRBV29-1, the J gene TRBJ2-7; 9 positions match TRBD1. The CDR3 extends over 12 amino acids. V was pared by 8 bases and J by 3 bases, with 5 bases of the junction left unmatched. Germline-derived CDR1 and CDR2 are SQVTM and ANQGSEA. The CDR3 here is CSCRTGVYEQYF. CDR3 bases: TGCAGCTGTAGGACAGGGGTCTACGAGCAGTACTTC.

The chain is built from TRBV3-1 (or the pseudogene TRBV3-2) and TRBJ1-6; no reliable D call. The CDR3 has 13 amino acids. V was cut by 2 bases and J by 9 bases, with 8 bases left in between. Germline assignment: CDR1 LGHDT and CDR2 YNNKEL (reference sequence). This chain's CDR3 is CASSQLRGSPLHF. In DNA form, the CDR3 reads TGTGCCAGCAGCCAATTAAGAGGTTCACCCCTCCACTTT.

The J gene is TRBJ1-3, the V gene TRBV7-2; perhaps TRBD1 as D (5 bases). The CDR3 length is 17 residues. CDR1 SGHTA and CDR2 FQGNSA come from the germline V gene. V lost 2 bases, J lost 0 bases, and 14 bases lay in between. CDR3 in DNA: TGTGCCAGCAGCTTAAGAACAGGAGACCTCTCTGGAAACACCATATATTTT. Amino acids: CASSLRTGDLSGNTIYF. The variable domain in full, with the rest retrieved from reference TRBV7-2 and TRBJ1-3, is GAGVSQSPSNKVTEKGKDVELRCDPISGHTALYWYRQSLGQGLEFLIYFQGNSAPDKSGLPSDRFSAERTGGSVSTLTIQRTQQEDSAVYLCASSLRTGDLSGNTIYFGEGSWLTVV.

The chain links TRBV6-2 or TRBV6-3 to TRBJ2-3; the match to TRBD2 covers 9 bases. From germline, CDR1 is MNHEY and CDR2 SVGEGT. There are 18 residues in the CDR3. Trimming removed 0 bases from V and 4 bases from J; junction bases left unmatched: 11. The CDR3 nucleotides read TGTGCCAGCAGTTACTCGATCCTTTTAGCGGGAGTCCCAGATACGCAGTATTTT. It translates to CASSYSILLAGVPDTQYF.

CDR3 in DNA: TGTGCCAGCGGGCCCCTTAGCTCCTACAATGAGCAGTTCTTC. This sequence encodes CASGPLSSYNEQFF. This chain connects TRBV27 to TRBJ2-1; D gene ambiguous. The CDR3 consists of 14 residues. Germline V gene lookup returns CDR1 MNHEY and CDR2 SMNVEV (reference sequence). V lost 8 bases and J lost 0, with 11 bases in between.

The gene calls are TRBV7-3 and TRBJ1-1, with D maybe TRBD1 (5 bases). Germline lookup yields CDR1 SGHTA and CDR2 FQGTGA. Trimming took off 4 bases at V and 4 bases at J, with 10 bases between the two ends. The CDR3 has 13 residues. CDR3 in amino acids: CASSSAGGTEAFF. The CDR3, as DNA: TGTGCCAGCAGCTCCGCGGGGGGCACTGAAGCTTTCTTT.

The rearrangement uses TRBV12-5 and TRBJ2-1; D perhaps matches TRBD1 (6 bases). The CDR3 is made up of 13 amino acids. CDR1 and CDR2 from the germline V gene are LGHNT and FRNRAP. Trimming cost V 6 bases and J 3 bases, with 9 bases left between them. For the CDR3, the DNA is TGTGCTAGTGGGGGGGACATCTACAATGAGCAGTTCTTC. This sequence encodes CASGGDIYNEQFF. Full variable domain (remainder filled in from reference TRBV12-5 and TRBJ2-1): DARVTQTPRHKVTEMGQEVTMRCQPILGHNTVFWYRQTMMQGLELLAYFRNRAPLDDSGMPKDRFSAEMPDATLATLKIQPSEPRDSAVYFCASGGDIYNEQFFGPGTRLTVL.

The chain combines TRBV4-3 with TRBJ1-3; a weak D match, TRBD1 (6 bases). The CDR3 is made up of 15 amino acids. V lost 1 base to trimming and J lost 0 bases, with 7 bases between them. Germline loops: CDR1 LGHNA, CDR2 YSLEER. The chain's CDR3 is CASSQADSSGNTIYF. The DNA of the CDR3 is TGCGCCAGCAGCCAAGCGGACAGCTCTGGAAACACCATATATTTT.

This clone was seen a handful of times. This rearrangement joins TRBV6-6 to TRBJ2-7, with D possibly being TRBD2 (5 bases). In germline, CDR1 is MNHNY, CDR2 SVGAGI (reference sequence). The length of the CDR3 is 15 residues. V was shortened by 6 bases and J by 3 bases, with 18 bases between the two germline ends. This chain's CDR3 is CASRPGSGLNYEQYF. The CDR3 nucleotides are TGTGCCAGCAGACCTGGGAGCGGACTCAACTACGAGCAGTACTTC.

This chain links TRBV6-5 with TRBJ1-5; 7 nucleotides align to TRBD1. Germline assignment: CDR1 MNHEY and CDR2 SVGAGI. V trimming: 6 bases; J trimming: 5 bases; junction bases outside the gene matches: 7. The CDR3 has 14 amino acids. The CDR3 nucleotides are TGTGCCAGCAGCTCGGGACAGAAATATCAGCCCCAGCATTTT. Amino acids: CASSSGQKYQPQHF.

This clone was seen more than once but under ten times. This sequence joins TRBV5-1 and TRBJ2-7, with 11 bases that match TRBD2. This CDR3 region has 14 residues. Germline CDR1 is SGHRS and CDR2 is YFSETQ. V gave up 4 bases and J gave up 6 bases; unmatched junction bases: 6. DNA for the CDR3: TGCGCCAGCAGCGATGTAGCGGGAGGGCGCGAGCAGTACTTC. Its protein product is CASSDVAGGREQYF.

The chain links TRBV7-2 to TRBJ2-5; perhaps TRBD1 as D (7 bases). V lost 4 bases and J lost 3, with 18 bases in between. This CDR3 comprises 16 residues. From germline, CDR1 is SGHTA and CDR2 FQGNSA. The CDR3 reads CASSSTRGAGKETQYF. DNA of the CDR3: TGTGCCAGCAGCTCGACCAGGGGGGCAGGGAAAGAGACCCAGTACTTC.

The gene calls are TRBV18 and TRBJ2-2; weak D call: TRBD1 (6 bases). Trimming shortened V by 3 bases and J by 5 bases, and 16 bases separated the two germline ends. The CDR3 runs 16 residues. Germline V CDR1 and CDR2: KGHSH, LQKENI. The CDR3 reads CASSPSWTVTTGELFF. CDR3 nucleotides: TGTGCCAGCTCACCCAGTTGGACAGTTACGACCGGGGAGCTGTTTTTT. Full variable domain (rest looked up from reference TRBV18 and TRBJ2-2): NAGVMQNPRHLVRRRGQEARLRCSPMKGHSHVYWYRQLPEEGLKFMVYLQKENIIDESGMPKERFSAEFPKEGPSILRIQQVVRGDSAAYFCASSPSWTVTTGELFFGEGSRLTVL.

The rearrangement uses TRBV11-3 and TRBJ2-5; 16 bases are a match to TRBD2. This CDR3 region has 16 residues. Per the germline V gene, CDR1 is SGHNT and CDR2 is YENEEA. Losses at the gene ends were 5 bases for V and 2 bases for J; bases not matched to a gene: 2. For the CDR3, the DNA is TGTGCCAGCAGCCGGGGACTAGCGGGGGGGCAAGAGACCCAGTACTTC. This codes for CASSRGLAGGQETQYF.

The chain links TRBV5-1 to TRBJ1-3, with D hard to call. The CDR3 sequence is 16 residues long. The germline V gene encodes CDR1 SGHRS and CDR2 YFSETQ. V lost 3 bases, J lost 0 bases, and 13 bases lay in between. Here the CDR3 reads CASSSHPIGSGNTIYF. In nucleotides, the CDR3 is TGCGCCAGCAGCTCCCATCCTATCGGCTCTGGAAACACCATATATTTT.

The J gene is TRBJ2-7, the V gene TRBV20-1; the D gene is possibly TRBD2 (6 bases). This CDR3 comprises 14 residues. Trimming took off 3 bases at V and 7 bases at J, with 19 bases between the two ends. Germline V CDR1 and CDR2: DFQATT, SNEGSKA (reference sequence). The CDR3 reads CSASLQFPAGEQYF. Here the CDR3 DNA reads TGCAGTGCTAGTTTACAGTTCCCGGCGGGAGAGCAGTACTTC.

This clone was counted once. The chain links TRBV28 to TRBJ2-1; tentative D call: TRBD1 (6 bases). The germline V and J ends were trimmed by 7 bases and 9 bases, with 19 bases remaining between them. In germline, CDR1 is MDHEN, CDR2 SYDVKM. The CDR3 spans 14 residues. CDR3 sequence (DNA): TGTGCCAGCATACCTCCAAGGGCCAGGGGTGAGCAGTTCTTC. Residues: CASIPPRARGEQFF. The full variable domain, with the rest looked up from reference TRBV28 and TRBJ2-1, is DVKVTQSSRYLVKRTGEKVFLECVQDMDHENMFWYRQDPGLGLRLIYFSYDVKMKEKGDIPEGYSVSREKKERFSLILESASTNQTSMYLCASIPPRARGEQFFGPGTRLTVL.

For the CDR3, the DNA is TGCAGCGTTGGGGGGCTCGTACCCTACGAGCAGTACTTC. This gives the protein CSVGGLVPYEQYF. This rearrangement joins TRBV29-1 to TRBJ2-7, with D tentatively TRBD1 (6 bases). The V gene lost 4 bases and the J gene lost 2 bases, with 12 bases spanning the gap. Looked up from germline, CDR1 is SQVTM and CDR2 is ANQGSEA. The length of the CDR3 is 13 residues.

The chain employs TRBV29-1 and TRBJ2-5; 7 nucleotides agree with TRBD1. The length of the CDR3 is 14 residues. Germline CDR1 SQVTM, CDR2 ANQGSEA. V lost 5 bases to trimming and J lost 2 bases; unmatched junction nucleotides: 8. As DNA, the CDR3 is TGCAGCGTTAACAGGGGTTGGGGACAAGAGACCCAGTACTTC. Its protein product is CSVNRGWGQETQYF.

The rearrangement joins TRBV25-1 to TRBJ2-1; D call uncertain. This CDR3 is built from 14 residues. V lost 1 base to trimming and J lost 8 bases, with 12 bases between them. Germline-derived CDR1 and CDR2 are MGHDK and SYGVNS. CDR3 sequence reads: CASSEWSGADEQFF. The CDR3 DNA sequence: TGTGCCAGCAGTGAATGGTCCGGCGCGGATGAGCAGTTCTTC.

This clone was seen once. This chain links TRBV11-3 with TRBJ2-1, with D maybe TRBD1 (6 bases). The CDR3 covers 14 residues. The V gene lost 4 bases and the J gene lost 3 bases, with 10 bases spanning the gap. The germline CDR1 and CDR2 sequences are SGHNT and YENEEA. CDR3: CASSSGTNYNEQFF. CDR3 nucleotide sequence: TGTGCCAGCAGCTCCGGGACAAACTACAATGAGCAGTTCTTC.

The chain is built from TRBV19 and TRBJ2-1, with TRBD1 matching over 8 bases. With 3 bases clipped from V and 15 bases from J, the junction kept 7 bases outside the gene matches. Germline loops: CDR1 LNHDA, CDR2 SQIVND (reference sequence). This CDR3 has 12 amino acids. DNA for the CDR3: TGTGCCAGTAGTATCTCCGGGACAGGACTGTTCTTC. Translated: CASSISGTGLFF.

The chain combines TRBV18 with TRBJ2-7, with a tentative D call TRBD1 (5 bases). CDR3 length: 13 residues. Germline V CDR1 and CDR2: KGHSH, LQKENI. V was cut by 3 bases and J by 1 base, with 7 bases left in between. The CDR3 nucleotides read TGTGCCAGCTCACCGCAGGGTTCCTACGAGCAGTACTTC. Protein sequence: CASSPQGSYEQYF. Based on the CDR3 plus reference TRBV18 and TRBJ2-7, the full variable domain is NAGVMQNPRHLVRRRGQEARLRCSPMKGHSHVYWYRQLPEEGLKFMVYLQKENIIDESGMPKERFSAEFPKEGPSILRIQQVVRGDSAAYFCASSPQGSYEQYFGPGTRLTVT.

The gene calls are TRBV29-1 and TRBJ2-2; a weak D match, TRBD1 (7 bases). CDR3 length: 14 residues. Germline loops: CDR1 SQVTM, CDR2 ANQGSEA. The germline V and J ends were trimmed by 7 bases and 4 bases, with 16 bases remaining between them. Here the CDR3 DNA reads TGCAGCGCCCGGACAGGCGGGATCACCGGGGAGCTGTTTTTT. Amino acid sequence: CSARTGGITGELFF.

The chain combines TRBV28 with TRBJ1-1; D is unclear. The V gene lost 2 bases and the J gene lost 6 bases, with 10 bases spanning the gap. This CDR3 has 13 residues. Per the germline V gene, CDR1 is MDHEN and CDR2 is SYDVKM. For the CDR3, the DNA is TGTGCCAGCAGTTTAGCCTTCCAGTCTGAAGCTTTCTTT. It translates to CASSLAFQSEAFF. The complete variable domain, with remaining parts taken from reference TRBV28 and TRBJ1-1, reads DVKVTQSSRYLVKRTGEKVFLECVQDMDHENMFWYRQDPGLGLRLIYFSYDVKMKEKGDIPEGYSVSREKKERFSLILESASTNQTSMYLCASSLAFQSEAFFGQGTRLTVV.

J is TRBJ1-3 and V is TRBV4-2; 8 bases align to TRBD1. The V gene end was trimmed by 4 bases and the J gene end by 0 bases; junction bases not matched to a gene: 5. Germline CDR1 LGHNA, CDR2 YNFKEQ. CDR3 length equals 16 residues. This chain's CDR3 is CASSRPGQASGNTIYF. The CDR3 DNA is TGTGCCAGCAGCCGCCCGGGACAGGCCTCTGGAAACACCATATATTTT.